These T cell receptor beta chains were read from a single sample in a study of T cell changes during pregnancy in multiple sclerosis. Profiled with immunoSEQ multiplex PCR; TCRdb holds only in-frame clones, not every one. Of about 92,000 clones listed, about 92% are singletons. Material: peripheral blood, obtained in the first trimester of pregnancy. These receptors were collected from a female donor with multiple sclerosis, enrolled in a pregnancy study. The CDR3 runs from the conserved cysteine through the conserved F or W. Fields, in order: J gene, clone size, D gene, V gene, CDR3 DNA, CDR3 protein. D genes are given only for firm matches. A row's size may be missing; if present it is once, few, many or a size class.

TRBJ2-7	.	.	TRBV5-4	TGTGCCAGCAGCTTGGGGCAGGCCCTAGAGCAGTACTTC	CASSLGQALEQYF
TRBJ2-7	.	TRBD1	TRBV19	TGTGCCTGCGCCCGGGACAGAACCTACGAGCAGTACTTC	CACARDRTYEQYF
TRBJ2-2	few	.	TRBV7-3	TGTGCCAGCAGTTATTACCAGGGAACCGGGGAGCTGTTTTTT	CASSYYQGTGELFF
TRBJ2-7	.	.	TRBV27	TGTGCCAGCAGTTTGGAGGGCCCGGCCTACGAGCAGTACTTC	CASSLEGPAYEQYF
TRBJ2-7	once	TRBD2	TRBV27	TGTGCCAGCATTCCCCCCCGGGGTAGCGGGAGGTACGAGCAGTACTTC	CASIPPRGSGRYEQYF
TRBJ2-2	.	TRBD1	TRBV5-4	TGTGCCAGCAGTCCCGACAGGGCGGTTGCCGGGGAGCTGTTTTTT	CASSPDRAVAGELFF
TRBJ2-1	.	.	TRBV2	TGTGCCAGCACCCGATCGTCCGGGACACCGAAAGAGGGGGATGAGCAGTTCTTC	CASTRSSGTPKEGDEQFF
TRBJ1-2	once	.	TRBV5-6	TGTGCCAGCAGCAACCCCCCGGAGGGAGGCGGCTACACCTTC	CASSNPPEGGGYTF
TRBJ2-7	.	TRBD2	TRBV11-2	TGTGCCAGCAGCTTATCAATTAGCGGGAGGGTCTTTAACGAGCAGTACTTC	CASSLSISGRVFNEQYF
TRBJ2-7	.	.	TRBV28	TGTGCCAGCAGTCCCTACCGTTGGGGGGTTTTGGTCGAGCAGTACTTC	CASSPYRWGVLVEQYF
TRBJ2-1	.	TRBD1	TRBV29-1	TGCAGCGGAACCGGGACAGCCTACAATGAGCAGTTCTTC	CSGTGTAYNEQFF
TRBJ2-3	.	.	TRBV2	TGTGCCTCAACGGGCGGGAGCACAGATACGCAGTATTTT	CASTGGSTDTQYF
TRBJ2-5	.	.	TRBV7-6	TGTGCCAGCAGCCCCTCACCCGCGGCGGCGGCGACAGAGACCCAGTACTTC	CASSPSPAAAATETQYF
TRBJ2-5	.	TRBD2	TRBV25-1	TGTGCCAGCAGTGAATCCTATAGCGGGAGGGTTGGGACCCAGTACTTC	CASSESYSGRVGTQYF
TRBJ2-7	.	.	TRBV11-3	TGTGCCAGCAGCGACAGGTCCCACGAGCAGTACTTC	CASSDRSHEQYF
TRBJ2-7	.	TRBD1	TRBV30	TGTGCCTGGACCGATGGGACAGCTTCTTCCTACGAGCAGTACTTC	CAWTDGTASSYEQYF
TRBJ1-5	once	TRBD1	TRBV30	TGTGCCTGGAGTGCAGGACAGGGAAGCAATCAGCCCCAGCATTTT	CAWSAGQGSNQPQHF
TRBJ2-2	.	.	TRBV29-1	TGCAGCGTTGTAATCACCGGGGAGCTGTTTTTT	CSVVITGELFF
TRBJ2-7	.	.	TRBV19	TGTGCCAGTAGTATAGGGAGAAACTACGAGCAGTACTTC	CASSIGRNYEQYF
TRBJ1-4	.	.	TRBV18	TGTGCCAGCTCACCACCGCCCGGGAACGGTATTGAAAAACTGTTTTTT	CASSPPPGNGIEKLFF
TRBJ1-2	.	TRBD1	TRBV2	TGTGCCAGCAGTGAAGGGGTCAGGGGGTTTGGCTACACCTTC	CASSEGVRGFGYTF
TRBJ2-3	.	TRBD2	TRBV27	TGTGCCAGCAGGTTAGCGGGAGGCCCCACAGATACGCAGTATTTT	CASRLAGGPTDTQYF
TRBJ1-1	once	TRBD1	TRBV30	TGTGCCTGGAGTAAAGGGACAGGGCGAAGGACTGAAGCTTTCTTT	CAWSKGTGRRTEAFF
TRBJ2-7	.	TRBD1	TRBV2	TGTGCCAGCAGTGAAAGGACAGGGCCGTACTACGAGCAGTACTTC	CASSERTGPYYEQYF
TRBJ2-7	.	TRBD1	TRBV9	TGTGCCAGCAGCTCTACAGGGGGCCATAACCACTACGAGCAGTACTTC	CASSSTGGHNHYEQYF
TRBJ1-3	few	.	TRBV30	TGTGCCTGGAGTAGAACCAGAAGAATTGCTGGAAACACCATATATTTT	CAWSRTRRIAGNTIYF
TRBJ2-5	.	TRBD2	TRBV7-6	TGTGCCAGCAGCTTAACCGCTCCGGGACTAGCGGGAGGGCCCACACTGGAGACCCAGTACTTC	CASSLTAPGLAGGPTLETQYF
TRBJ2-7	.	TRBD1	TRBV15	TGTGCCACCAGCAGAGGGGACAGTTACGAGCAGTACTTC	CATSRGDSYEQYF
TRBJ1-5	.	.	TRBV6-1	TGTGCCAGTCAGGGATTTAGAAATCAGCCCCAGCATTTT	CASQGFRNQPQHF
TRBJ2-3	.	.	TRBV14	TGTGCCAGCAGCCAAGACAAGAGGGTGATGAGTGATACGCAGTATTTT	CASSQDKRVMSDTQYF
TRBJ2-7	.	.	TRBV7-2	TGTGCCAGCAGCCCCTTTAGCTCCTACGAGCAGTACTTC	CASSPFSSYEQYF
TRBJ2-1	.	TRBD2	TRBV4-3	TGCGCCAGCAGCCAGCATAGCGGGAGCGGCTACAATGAGCAGTTCTTC	CASSQHSGSGYNEQFF
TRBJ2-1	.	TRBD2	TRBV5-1	TGCGCCAGCAGCCTCTCCCGGCTAGCGGATTACAATGAGCAGTTCTTC	CASSLSRLADYNEQFF
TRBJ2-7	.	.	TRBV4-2	TGTGCCAGCAGCCGAGAGGGCGGACAGAGCCCCTACGAGCAGTACTTC	CASSREGGQSPYEQYF
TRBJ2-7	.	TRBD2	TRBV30	TGTGCCTGGAGTGTACTATTTGGCGGGAGGGCCGACGAGCAGTACTTC	CAWSVLFGGRADEQYF
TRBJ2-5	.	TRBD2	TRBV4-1	TGCGCCAGCAGCCACCGCGGACTAGCGGGAGGGCCGGGGCAAGAGACCCAGTACTTC	CASSHRGLAGGPGQETQYF
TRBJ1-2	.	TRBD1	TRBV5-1	TGCGCCAGCAGCCTAATCGGGACAGCTGGCTACACCTTC	CASSLIGTAGYTF
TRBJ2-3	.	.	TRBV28	TGTGCCAGCAGTTTAACCACTTTCGGAGATACGCAGTATTTT	CASSLTTFGDTQYF
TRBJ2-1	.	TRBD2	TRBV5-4	TGTGCCAGCAGCTCCCGACTAGCGGCTTACAATGAGCAGTTCTTC	CASSSRLAAYNEQFF
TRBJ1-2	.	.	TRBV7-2	TGTGCCAGCAGCTTAGGCGGATCTAACTATGGCTACACCTTC	CASSLGGSNYGYTF
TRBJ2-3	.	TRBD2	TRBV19	TGTGCCAGTAGTATTCCTCTAGCGGGTACGTCTAGCACAGATACGCAGTATTTT	CASSIPLAGTSSTDTQYF
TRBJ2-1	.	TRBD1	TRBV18	TGTGCCAGCTCACCACCGACAGGGGGTTCGAATGAGCAGTTCTTC	CASSPPTGGSNEQFF
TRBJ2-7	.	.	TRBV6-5	TGTGCCAGCAGTTACTCTGGAGGACAGCGACACTACGAGCAGTACTTC	CASSYSGGQRHYEQYF
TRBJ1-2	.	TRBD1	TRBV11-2	TGTGCCAGCAGCTTAGCTCCAGGGGGCCACTATGGCTACACCTTC	CASSLAPGGHYGYTF
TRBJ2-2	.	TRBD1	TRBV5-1	TGCGCCAGCAGCTTGGTTGGGGACAGGACCGGGGAGCTGTTTTTT	CASSLVGDRTGELFF
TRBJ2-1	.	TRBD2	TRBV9	TGTGCCAGCAGCGCTCGAGCGGGAGACTCCTACAATGAGCAGTTCTTC	CASSARAGDSYNEQFF
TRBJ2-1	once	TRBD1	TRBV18	TGTGCCAGCTCATTCAACAGGGGGAGCTCCTACAATGAGCAGTTCTTC	CASSFNRGSSYNEQFF
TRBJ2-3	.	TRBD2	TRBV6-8	TGTGCCAGCAGCCCCCTAACTAGCGGAAGCACAGATACGCAGTATTTT	CASSPLTSGSTDTQYF
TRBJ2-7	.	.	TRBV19	TGTGCCAGTAGTATTGGGCAGGCTCCCTACGAGCAGTACTTC	CASSIGQAPYEQYF
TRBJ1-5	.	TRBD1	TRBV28	TGTGCCAGCAGTTCGCAGGGGGTAGGGCAGCCCCAGCATTTT	CASSSQGVGQPQHF
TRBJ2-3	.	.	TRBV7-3	TGTGCCAGCAGTCAAGAACTCCATAGCACAGATACGCAGTATTTT	CASSQELHSTDTQYF
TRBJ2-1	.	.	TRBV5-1	TGCGCCAGCAGCTTAGGATGGAGTAGAGGATTCGATGAGCAGTTCTTC	CASSLGWSRGFDEQFF
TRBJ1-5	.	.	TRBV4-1	TGCGCCAGCAGCCAAGATCTAGGGAGTAGCAATCAGCCCCAGCATTTT	CASSQDLGSSNQPQHF
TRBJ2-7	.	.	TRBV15	TGTGCCACCAGCTCCCGGGACACCTACGAGCAGTACTTC	CATSSRDTYEQYF